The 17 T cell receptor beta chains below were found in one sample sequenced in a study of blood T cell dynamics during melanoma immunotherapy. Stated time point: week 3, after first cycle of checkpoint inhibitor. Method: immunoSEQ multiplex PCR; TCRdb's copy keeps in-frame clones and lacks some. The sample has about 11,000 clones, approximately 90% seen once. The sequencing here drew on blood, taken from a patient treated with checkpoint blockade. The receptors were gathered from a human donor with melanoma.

CDR3 amino acids: CASSLRQVRNTEAFF. The CDR3 nucleotides are TGCGCCAGCAGCCTACGACAGGTCAGGAACACTGAAGCTTTCTTT. V usage is TRBV5-1 and J usage is TRBJ1-1, with D perhaps TRBD1 (6 bases). Germline loops: CDR1 SGHRS, CDR2 YFSETQ. V was cut by 4 bases and J by 1 base, with 14 bases left in between. The CDR3 covers 15 residues.

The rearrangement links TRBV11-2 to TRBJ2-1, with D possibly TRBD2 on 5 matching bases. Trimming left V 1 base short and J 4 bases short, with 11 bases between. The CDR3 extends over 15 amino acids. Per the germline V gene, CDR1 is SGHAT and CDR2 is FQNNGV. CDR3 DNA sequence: TGTGCCAGCAGCTTAGTCCGGGGTGGTTACAATGAGCAGTTCTTC. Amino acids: CASSLVRGGYNEQFF.

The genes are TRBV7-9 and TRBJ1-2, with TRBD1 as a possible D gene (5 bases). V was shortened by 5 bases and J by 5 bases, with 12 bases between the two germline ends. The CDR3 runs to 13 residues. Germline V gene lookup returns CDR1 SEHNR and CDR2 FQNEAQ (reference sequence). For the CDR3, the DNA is TGTGCCAGCAGCCTTGACAGCTCTTATGGCTACACCTTC. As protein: CASSLDSSYGYTF. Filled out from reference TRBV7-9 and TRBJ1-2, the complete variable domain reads DTGVSQNPRHKITKRGQNVTFRCDPISEHNRLYWYRQTLGQGPEFLTYFQNEAQLEKSRLLSDRFSAERPKGSFSTLEIQRTEQGDSAMYLCASSLDSSYGYTFGSGTRLTVV.

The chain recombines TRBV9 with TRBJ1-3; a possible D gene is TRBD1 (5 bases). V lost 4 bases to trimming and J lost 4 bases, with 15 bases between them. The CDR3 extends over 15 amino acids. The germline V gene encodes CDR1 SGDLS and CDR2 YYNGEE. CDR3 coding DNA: TGTGCCAGCAGCACCGGGGGGACCTCCGGAAACACCATATATTTT. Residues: CASSTGGTSGNTIYF.

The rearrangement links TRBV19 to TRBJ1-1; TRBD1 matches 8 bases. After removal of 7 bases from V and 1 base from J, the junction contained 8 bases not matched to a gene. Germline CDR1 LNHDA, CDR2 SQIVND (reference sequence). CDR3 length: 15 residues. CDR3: CASISRGTGNTEAFF. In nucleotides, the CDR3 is TGTGCCAGTATCTCCCGGGGGACAGGGAACACTGAAGCTTTCTTT.

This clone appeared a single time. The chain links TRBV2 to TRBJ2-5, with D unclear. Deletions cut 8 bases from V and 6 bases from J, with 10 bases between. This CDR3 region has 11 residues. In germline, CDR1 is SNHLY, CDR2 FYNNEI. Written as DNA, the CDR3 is TGTGCCAGCCCAGAAGGACAGACCCAGTACTTC. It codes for CASPEGQTQYF. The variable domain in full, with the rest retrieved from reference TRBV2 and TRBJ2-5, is EPEVTQTPSHQVTQMGQEVILRCVPISNHLYFYWYRQILGQKVEFLVSFYNNEISEKSEIFDDQFSVERPDGSNFTLKIRSTKLEDSAMYFCASPEGQTQYFGPGTRLLVL.

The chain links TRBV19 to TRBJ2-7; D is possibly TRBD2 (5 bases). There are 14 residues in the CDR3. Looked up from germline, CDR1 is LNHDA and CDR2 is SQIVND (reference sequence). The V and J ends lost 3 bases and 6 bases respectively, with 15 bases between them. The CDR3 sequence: CASSMYEGVSEQYF. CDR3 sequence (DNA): TGTGCCAGTAGTATGTACGAGGGTGTTTCCGAGCAGTACTTC.

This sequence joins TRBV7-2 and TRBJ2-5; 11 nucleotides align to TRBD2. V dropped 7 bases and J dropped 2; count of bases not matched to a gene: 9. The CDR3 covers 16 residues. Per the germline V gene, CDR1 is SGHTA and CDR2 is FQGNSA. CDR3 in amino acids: CASKHSGGAGQETQYF. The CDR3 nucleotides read TGTGCCAGCAAGCATAGCGGGGGGGCAGGGCAAGAGACCCAGTACTTC.

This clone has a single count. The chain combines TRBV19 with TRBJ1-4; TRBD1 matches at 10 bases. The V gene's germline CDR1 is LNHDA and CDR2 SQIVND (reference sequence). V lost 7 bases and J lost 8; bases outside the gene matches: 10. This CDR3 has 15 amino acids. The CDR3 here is CASTPRQGAREKLFF. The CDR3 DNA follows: TGTGCCAGTACCCCCCGACAGGGGGCAAGGGAAAAACTGTTTTTT. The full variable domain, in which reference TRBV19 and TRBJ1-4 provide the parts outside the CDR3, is DGGITQSPKYLFRKEGQNVTLSCEQNLNHDAMYWYRQDPGQGLRLIYYSQIVNDFQKGDIAEGYSVSREKKESFPLTVTSAQKNPTAFYLCASTPRQGAREKLFFGSGTQLSVL.

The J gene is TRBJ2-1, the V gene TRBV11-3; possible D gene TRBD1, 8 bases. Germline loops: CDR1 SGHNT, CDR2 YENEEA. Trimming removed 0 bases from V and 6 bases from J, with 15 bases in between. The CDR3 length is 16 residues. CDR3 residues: CASSLDVTGEGNEQFF. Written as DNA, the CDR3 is TGTGCCAGCAGCTTAGATGTGACAGGGGAGGGCAATGAGCAGTTCTTC.

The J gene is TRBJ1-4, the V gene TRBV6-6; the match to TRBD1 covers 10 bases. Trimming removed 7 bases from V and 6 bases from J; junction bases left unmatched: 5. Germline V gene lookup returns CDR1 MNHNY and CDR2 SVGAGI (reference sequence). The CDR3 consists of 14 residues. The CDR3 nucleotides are TGTGCCAGCAAGGCGGGACAGGGGCATGAAAAACTGTTTTTT. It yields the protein CASKAGQGHEKLFF.

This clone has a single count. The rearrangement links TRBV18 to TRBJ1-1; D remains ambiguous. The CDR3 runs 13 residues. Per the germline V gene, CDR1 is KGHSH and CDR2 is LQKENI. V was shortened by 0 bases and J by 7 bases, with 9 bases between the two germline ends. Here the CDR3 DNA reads TGTGCCAGCTCACCACCGACGAGAAATGAAGCTTTCTTT. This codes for CASSPPTRNEAFF.

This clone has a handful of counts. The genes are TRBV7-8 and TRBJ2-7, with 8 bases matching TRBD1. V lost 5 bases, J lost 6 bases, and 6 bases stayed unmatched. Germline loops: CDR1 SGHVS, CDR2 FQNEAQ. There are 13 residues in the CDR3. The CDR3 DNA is TGTGCCAGCAGCCTCGGACAGGGAGGCGAGCAGTACTTC. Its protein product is CASSLGQGGEQYF.

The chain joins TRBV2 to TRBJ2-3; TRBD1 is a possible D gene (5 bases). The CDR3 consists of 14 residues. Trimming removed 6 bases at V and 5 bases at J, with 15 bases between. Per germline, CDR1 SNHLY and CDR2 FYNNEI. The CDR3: CASRGVGYGDTQYF. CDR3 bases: TGTGCCAGCAGAGGGGTGGGTTATGGAGATACGCAGTATTTT.

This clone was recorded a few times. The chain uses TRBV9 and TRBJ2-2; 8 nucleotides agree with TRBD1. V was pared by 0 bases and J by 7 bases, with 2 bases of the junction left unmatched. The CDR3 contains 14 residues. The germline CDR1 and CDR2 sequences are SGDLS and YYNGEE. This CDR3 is CASSVVGTGGELFF. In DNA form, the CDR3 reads TGTGCCAGCAGCGTAGTGGGGACAGGCGGGGAGCTGTTTTTT. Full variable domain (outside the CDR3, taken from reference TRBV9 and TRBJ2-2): DSGVTQTPKHLITATGQRVTLRCSPRSGDLSVYWYQQSLDQGLQFLIQYYNGEERAKGNILERFSAQQFPDLHSELNLSSLELGDSALYFCASSVVGTGGELFFGEGSRLTVL.

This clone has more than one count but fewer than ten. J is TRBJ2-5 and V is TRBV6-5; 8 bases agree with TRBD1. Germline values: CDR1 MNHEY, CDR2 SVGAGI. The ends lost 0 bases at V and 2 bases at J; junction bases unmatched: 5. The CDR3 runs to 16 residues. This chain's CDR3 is CASSYSKGQVQETQYF. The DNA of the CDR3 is TGTGCCAGCAGTTACTCGAAGGGACAGGTACAAGAGACCCAGTACTTC.

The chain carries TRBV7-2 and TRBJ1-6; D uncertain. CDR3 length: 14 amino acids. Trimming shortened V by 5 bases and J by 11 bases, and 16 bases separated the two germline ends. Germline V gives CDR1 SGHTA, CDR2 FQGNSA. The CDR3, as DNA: TGTGCCAGCAGCAGCCGGCCAGCCGAAACACCCCTCCACTTT. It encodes CASSSRPAETPLHF.